One and the same sample provided the 18 T cell receptor beta chains below, sequenced in a study of control samples from healthy donors and cancer patients. TCRdb's copy holds only in-frame clones and misses some; the assay was immunoSEQ multiplex PCR. The sample shows more than 45,000 clones, approximately 93% of them seen only once. The sample comprised PBMCs. Receptors originate from a woman aged 45-65 years with head and neck cancer.

This sequence joins TRBV19 and TRBJ2-2; 12 positions agree with TRBD2. CDR3 length: 16 residues. V lost 2 bases and J lost 6; bases outside the gene matches: 4. Germline V gene lookup returns CDR1 LNHDA and CDR2 SQIVND (reference sequence). The CDR3 DNA follows: TGTGCCAGTAGTATACCCCGACTAGCGGGAGCCGGGGAGCTGTTTTTT. It encodes CASSIPRLAGAGELFF.

CDR3 bases: TGTGCCAGCAGTCCTACCCCACGGACAGCCAGTAACTATGGCTACACCTTC. It encodes CASSPTPRTASNYGYTF. This rearrangement joins TRBV2 to TRBJ1-2, with D perhaps matching TRBD1 (6 bases). Germline lookup yields CDR1 SNHLY and CDR2 FYNNEI. Trimming took off 5 bases at V and 1 base at J, with 20 bases between the two ends. CDR3 length: 17 amino acids.

The count of this clone is one. V gene TRBV4-2 combines with J gene TRBJ1-4; no clear D. V was trimmed by 1 base and J by 2 bases, leaving 5 bases between them. CDR3 length: 14 residues. Germline lookup yields CDR1 LGHNA and CDR2 YNFKEQ. This CDR3 is CASSQGDTNEKLFF. CDR3 nucleotides: TGTGCCAGCAGCCAAGGGGATACTAATGAAAAACTGTTTTTT.

This clone was picked up one time. The chain employs TRBV6-5 and TRBJ2-7; weak D call: TRBD1 (5 bases). There are 15 residues in the CDR3. Germline V lookup: CDR1 MNHEY, CDR2 SVGAGI. Trimming shortened V by 6 bases and J by 3 bases, and 18 bases separated the two germline ends. CDR3 nucleotide sequence: TGTGCCAGCAGCTTCGGACACCCAATATTCTACGAGCAGTACTTC. It encodes CASSFGHPIFYEQYF.

The V and J genes are TRBV3-1 (or the pseudogene TRBV3-2) and TRBJ2-5; 8 bases are shared with TRBD2. The CDR3 totals 15 residues. With V trimmed by 1 base and J by 5 bases, 6 bases remained unmatched. The V gene's germline CDR1 is LGHDT and CDR2 YNNKEL (reference sequence). The CDR3 reads CASSQASGRVETQYF. Here the CDR3 DNA reads TGTGCCAGCAGCCAAGCCTCCGGGAGGGTGGAGACCCAGTACTTC.

As for this clone: Other DNA sequences within the sample encode an identical CDR3. The rearrangement joins TRBV12-3 or TRBV12-4 to TRBJ1-1; D remains unclear. The CDR3 runs 13 residues. V was clipped by 2 bases and J by 1 base, with 5 bases between them. CDR3 coding DNA: TGTGCCAGCAGTTTACGCGGGAACACTGAAGCTTTCTTT. Protein sequence: CASSLRGNTEAFF.

The chain couples TRBV5-1 to TRBJ2-7, with a tentative D call TRBD1 (6 bases). From germline, CDR1 is SGHRS and CDR2 YFSETQ. V was shortened by 0 bases and J by 7 bases, with 11 bases between the two germline ends. This CDR3 contains 13 residues. DNA for the CDR3: TGCGCCAGCAGCTTGGGCCAAAGGGGGGAGCAGTACTTC. Translation gives CASSLGQRGEQYF.

This clone was seen only once. V usage is TRBV4-2 and J usage is TRBJ2-7; 9 bases are shared with TRBD2. V shed 3 bases, J shed 3 bases, and the junction held 3 bases outside the gene matches. The CDR3 is made up of 14 amino acids. Germline loops: CDR1 LGHNA, CDR2 YNFKEQ. In nucleotides, the CDR3 is TGTGCCAGCAGCCAGACTAGCGGTAACTACGAGCAGTACTTC. Protein product: CASSQTSGNYEQYF.

Details on this clone: A read error is possible here, since a much larger clone lies one base away. The sample holds other DNA sequences that translate to the same CDR3. J is TRBJ2-7 and V is TRBV2; 7 nucleotides match TRBD1. The CDR3 totals 12 residues. The V and J ends lost 3 bases and 4 bases, in that order; junction bases with no gene match: 0. Germline V CDR1 and CDR2: SNHLY, FYNNEI. CDR3 in amino acids: CASSDRGYEQYF. CDR3 in DNA: TGTGCCAGCAGTGACAGGGGGTACGAGCAGTACTTC.

The rearrangement joins TRBV28 to TRBJ1-1; 8 positions match TRBD1. The junction had 7 bases not matched to a gene; V was cut back by 4 bases and J by 6 bases. The CDR3 contains 14 residues. Germline-derived CDR1 and CDR2 are MDHEN and SYDVKM. The CDR3 sequence is CASSWQGARAEAFF. The CDR3 bases are TGTGCCAGCAGTTGGCAGGGGGCGAGGGCTGAAGCTTTCTTT.

This clone was detected only a few times. The chain combines TRBV9 with TRBJ2-3; tentatively, D is TRBD1 or TRBD2 (6 bases each). The CDR3 sequence is 15 residues long. Germline V CDR1 and CDR2: SGDLS, YYNGEE. Trimming stripped 7 bases from V and 2 bases from J, with 17 bases between. In DNA, the CDR3 is TGTGCCAGCCAGGGGCGGGACATTTACACAGATACGCAGTATTTT. Protein sequence: CASQGRDIYTDTQYF.

This clone is a singleton in its sample. This chain links TRBV7-2 with TRBJ2-3, with TRBD2 matching over 15 bases. The CDR3 spans 17 residues. Per the germline V gene, CDR1 is SGHTA and CDR2 is FQGNSA. J was trimmed by 7 bases and V by 5 bases; bases with no gene match: 10. CDR3 protein: CASSLGLAGGPFNTQYF. CDR3 bases: TGTGCCAGCAGCCTCGGACTAGCGGGGGGGCCGTTTAATACGCAGTATTTT.

The chain uses TRBV5-1 and TRBJ1-5; tentatively, D is TRBD1 (6 bases). This CDR3 has 14 amino acids. Germline values: CDR1 SGHRS, CDR2 YFSETQ. Trimming stripped 2 bases from V and 5 bases from J, with 11 bases between. CDR3 sequence (DNA): TGCGCCAGCAGCTTCGGACAGCCAGATCAGCCCCAGCATTTT. Translation: CASSFGQPDQPQHF.

As regards this clone: One junction end does not reproduce the germline sequence, and a read error may be involved. The chain links TRBV5-8 to TRBJ2-1; 9 bases map to TRBD2. The CDR3 sequence is 15 residues long. The germline gives CDR1 SGHTS, CDR2 YDEGEE. CDR3 in amino acids: CASSLRGGRANEQFF. As DNA, the CDR3 is TGTGCCAGTAGCTTGAGGGGCGGGAGGGCCAATGAGCAGTTCTTC. Based on the CDR3 plus reference TRBV5-8 and TRBJ2-1, the full variable domain is EAGVTQSPTHLIKTRGQQATLRCSPISGHTSVYWYQQALGLGLQFLLWYDEGEERNRGNFPPRFSGRQFPNYSSELNVNALELEDSALYLCASSLRGGRANEQFFGPGTRLTVL.

This chain joins TRBV5-1 and TRBJ2-3; no clear D gene. The CDR3 consists of 14 residues. Trimming left V 1 base short and J 1 base short, with 7 bases between. Germline V gives CDR1 SGHRS, CDR2 YFSETQ. The DNA for the CDR3 is TGCGCCAGCAGCTTGACGGGTCGCACAGATACGCAGTATTTT. Translation gives CASSLTGRTDTQYF.

This chain uses TRBV5-6 with TRBJ2-7; tentative D call: TRBD2 (5 bases). Germline V lookup: CDR1 SGHDT, CDR2 YYEEEE. V was clipped by 0 bases and J by 4 bases, with 5 bases between them. The CDR3 has 12 amino acids. CDR3 sequence: CASSLGTYEQYF. The CDR3 DNA is TGTGCCAGCAGCTTGGGGACTTACGAGCAGTACTTC. Full variable domain (missing parts from reference TRBV5-6 and TRBJ2-7): DAGVTQSPTHLIKTRGQQVTLRCSPKSGHDTVSWYQQALGQGPQFIFQYYEEEERQRGNFPDRFSGHQFPNYSSELNVNALLLGDSALYLCASSLGTYEQYFGPGTRLTVT.

This chain uses TRBV7-2 with TRBJ2-1, with D perhaps matching TRBD2 (6 bases). Trimming took off 1 base at V and 0 bases at J, with 7 bases between the two ends. Germline-derived CDR1 and CDR2 are SGHTA and FQGNSA. The CDR3 length is 15 residues. CDR3 sequence reads: CASSLVADSYNEQFF. DNA of the CDR3: TGTGCCAGCAGCTTAGTAGCGGACTCCTACAATGAGCAGTTCTTC. The variable domain in full, completed from reference TRBV7-2 and TRBJ2-1, reads GAGVSQSPSNKVTEKGKDVELRCDPISGHTALYWYRQSLGQGLEFLIYFQGNSAPDKSGLPSDRFSAERTGGSVSTLTIQRTQQEDSAVYLCASSLVADSYNEQFFGPGTRLTVL.

The chain employs TRBV7-8 and TRBJ2-7; unclear D gene. Germline V gene data show CDR1 as SGHVS and CDR2 as FQNEAQ. This CDR3 comprises 16 residues. V gave up 1 base and J gave up 3 bases, with 16 bases separating them. The CDR3 DNA reads TGTGCCAGCAGCTTAGAATTAGGACGGACGAGCTACGAGCAGTACTTC. Residues: CASSLELGRTSYEQYF.